The 12 T cell receptor beta chains reported below all come from one sample, sequenced in a study of memory CD4+ T cells and cytomegalovirus serostatus (dated by TCRdb to about 2019). Single viable CD3+CD4+CD8-CD45RO+ cells were sorted as memory CD4+ T cells on a FACSAria II. Libraries were prepared through the immunoSEQ multiplex PCR assay. As stored in TCRdb, this immuneACCESS dataset retains in-frame rearrangements with V and J assigned. A fraction of the clones does not appear; measured against another copy, unresolved V genes explain less than half of the discrepancy, and the remainder lacks a known reason. In all, the sample holds around 50,000 clones, and roughly three quarters of those were seen once. 0.65% to 0.85% of the sample belongs to the ten largest clones. The material sequenced was memory CD4+ T cells from blood. The receptors were gathered from an adult in good health and CMV-seronegative.

The V and J genes are TRBV1 and TRBJ2-7; the D segment call TRBD1 is taken from the table without a DNA check. TRBV1 is reported as a pseudogene. CDR3 length: 17 amino acids. The CDR3 DNA is TGCACCAGCAGCCAAGGTAGATGGACAGGGATTTCCTACGAGCAGTACTTC. It is translated as CTSSQGRWTGISYEQYF.

This clone has a single count. The genes are TRBV6-1 and TRBJ2-5; D gene ambiguous. CDR1 and CDR2 from the germline V gene are MNHNS and SASEGT. Deletions cut 8 bases from V and 7 bases from J, with 17 bases between. The CDR3 runs to 13 residues. The CDR3 nucleotides read TGTGCCAGCGCATTGGACGGACCGGGGACCCAGTACTTC. Translated: CASALDGPGTQYF.

V usage is TRBV2 and J usage is TRBJ2-2; tentative D call: TRBD1 (5 bases). The CDR3 contains 14 residues. Trimming pared 4 bases from V and 6 bases from J, leaving 12 bases between. Germline V gives CDR1 SNHLY, CDR2 FYNNEI. CDR3 amino acids: CASSVQGIPGELFF. The CDR3 bases are TGTGCCAGCAGTGTTCAGGGTATCCCCGGGGAGCTGTTTTTT.

A single count supports this clone. V gene TRBV7-8 combines with J gene TRBJ2-7; D is uncertain. V lost 0 bases and J 1 base, leaving 7 bases between the germline ends. The CDR3 spans 14 residues. The germline V gene has CDR1 SGHVS and CDR2 FQNEAQ. CDR3 sequence reads: CASSLAGWSYEQYF. The CDR3 DNA is TGTGCCAGCAGCTTAGCGGGATGGTCCTACGAGCAGTACTTC.

The gene calls are TRBV14 and TRBJ2-3, with a possible D match to TRBD1 (5 bases). The CDR3 length is 15 residues. V lost 3 bases, J lost 1 base, and 11 bases lay in between. Germline V CDR1 and CDR2: SGHDN, FVKESK. Written as DNA, the CDR3 is TGTGCCAGCAGCCAGGACACTTCGCGCACAGATACGCAGTATTTT. Translating it yields CASSQDTSRTDTQYF.

The gene calls are TRBV2 and TRBJ1-6; 7 nucleotides agree with TRBD1. Germline CDR1 and CDR2: SNHLY and FYNNEI. The V gene end was trimmed by 3 bases and the J gene end by 0 bases; junction bases not matched to a gene: 5. This CDR3 has 17 residues. CDR3 sequence: CASSDRQGSSYNSPLHF. The DNA of the CDR3 is TGTGCCAGCAGTGACCGACAGGGTAGCTCCTATAATTCACCCCTCCACTTT.

DNA of the CDR3: TGTGCCAGCAGTCGCGCGGCTTCGAACACCGGGGAGCTGTTTTTT. This encodes CASSRAASNTGELFF. The rearrangement links TRBV27 to TRBJ2-2; D gene uncertain. From germline, CDR1 is MNHEY and CDR2 SMNVEV (reference sequence). V lost 5 bases and J 0 bases, leaving 10 bases between the germline ends. This CDR3 region has 15 residues.

V gene TRBV7-9 combines with J gene TRBJ1-4; perhaps TRBD1 as D (6 bases). The CDR3 contains 14 residues. Germline loops: CDR1 SEHNR, CDR2 FQNEAQ (reference sequence). Trimming shortened V by 10 bases and J by 6 bases, and 18 bases separated the two germline ends. CDR3 amino acids: CATPQGRQDEKLFF. The CDR3 DNA reads as TGTGCCACCCCGCAGGGTAGACAGGATGAAAAACTGTTTTTT.

The chain couples TRBV28 to TRBJ2-7; tentatively, D is TRBD2 (6 bases). This CDR3 is 15 amino acids long. Germline CDR1 is MDHEN and CDR2 is SYDVKM. The V end was cut by 7 bases, the J end by 3 bases, with 19 bases between. The CDR3 nucleotides read TGTGCCAGCACCAAAAGGGGTAGCGGCCACTACGAGCAGTACTTC. Its translation: CASTKRGSGHYEQYF.

The chain recombines TRBV27 with TRBJ2-4; D is unresolved. This CDR3 is 15 amino acids long. Trimming took off 3 bases at V and 13 bases at J, with 22 bases between the two ends. Germline assignment: CDR1 MNHEY and CDR2 SMNVEV (reference sequence). CDR3 loop: CASSFLNPPPKPQYF. In nucleotides, the CDR3 is TGTGCCAGCAGTTTCCTAAACCCTCCACCGAAGCCCCAGTACTTC.

The V and J genes are TRBV7-6 and TRBJ2-7; 9 bases line up with TRBD1. The V gene end was trimmed by 2 bases and the J gene end by 6 bases; junction bases not matched to a gene: 5. Looked up from germline, CDR1 is SGHVS and CDR2 is FNYEAQ. The CDR3 totals 14 residues. CDR3 sequence: CASSLMGQGGEQYF. CDR3 nucleotide sequence: TGTGCCAGCAGCTTAATGGGACAGGGAGGCGAGCAGTACTTC.

The V and J genes are TRBV18 and TRBJ2-1; the D gene is possibly TRBD1 (5 bases). V lost 4 bases to trimming and J lost 1 base, with 17 bases between them. The CDR3 runs to 17 residues. Germline CDR1 KGHSH, CDR2 LQKENI. CDR3 DNA sequence: TGTGCCAGCTCACGCCCCCCCCAGGGCCCATCCTACAATGAGCAGTTCTTC. Protein product: CASSRPPQGPSYNEQFF.